These T cell receptor beta chains were read from a single sample in a study of radiation and T cells in renal cell carcinoma. The protocol was immunoSEQ multiplex PCR, while the TCRdb copy is restricted to in-frame clones and leaves out a portion. The table shows more than 20,000 clones, with roughly three quarters occurring only once. The material was blood, obtained from a patient whose treatment included radiotherapy and nephrectomy. These receptors all come from a man aged 55 to 70 with renal cell carcinoma. Both conserved end residues are part of each CDR3. D genes are given only for firm matches. Clone size is shown for a subset of rows, as once, few, many or a class of expanded clone.

TRBJ1-2 | NA | NA | TRBV6-5 | TGTGCCAGTTTGAGAGCGACGAACAATGAAGACTACACCTTC | CASLRATNNEDYTF
TRBJ1-5 | NA | NA | TRBV27 | TGTGCCAGCAGTTTGACCTCCACAGATCAGCCCCAGCATTTT | CASSLTSTDQPQHF
TRBJ1-1 | NA | few | TRBV5-4 | TGTGCCAGCAGCTTGGCGGGGGCGCCGAACACTGAAGCTTTCTTT | CASSLAGAPNTEAFF
TRBJ2-1 | TRBD2 | NA | TRBV5-1 | TGCGCCAGCAGCCTTAGCGGGAGGGCCACTGAGCAGTTCTTC | CASSLSGRATEQFF
TRBJ2-3 | NA | few | TRBV19 | TGTGCCAGTAGTACTAGGGGGACCCAGGCGGGTGCAGATACGCAGTATTTT | CASSTRGTQAGADTQYF
TRBJ1-4 | NA | NA | TRBV2 | TGTGCCAGCAGTGAAGAAAAGGGTAATGAAAAACTGTTTTTT | CASSEEKGNEKLFF
TRBJ2-1 | NA | few | TRBV6-5 | TGTGCCAGCACTGGATTGGCGGACAATGAGCAGTTCTTC | CASTGLADNEQFF
TRBJ2-7 | NA | few | TRBV4-1 | TGCGCCAGCAGCCGGGACTTCTCCTACGAGCAGTACTTC | CASSRDFSYEQYF
TRBJ2-7 | NA | NA | TRBV30 | TGTGCCTGGAGTGAGGGCCTATTGGGTCTGCAGTACTTC | CAWSEGLLGLQYF
TRBJ2-4 | NA | few | TRBV15 | TGTGCCACCAGCACCCCCCGCCCAGGGAAAAACATTCAGTACTTC | CATSTPRPGKNIQYF
TRBJ1-5 | NA | many | TRBV7-2 | TGTGCCAGCAGCCGAGACATGGGGGGTTATCAGCCCCAGCATTTT | CASSRDMGGYQPQHF
TRBJ2-7 | TRBD2 | NA | TRBV7-2 | TGTGCCAGCAGGGCGGGACTAGCGGAAGTCTACGAGCAGTACTTC | CASRAGLAEVYEQYF
TRBJ1-2 | NA | NA | TRBV2 | TGTGCCAGCAGTTCGGACGGTAACTATGGCTACACCTTC | CASSSDGNYGYTF
TRBJ2-3 | TRBD2 | NA | TRBV5-6 | TGTGCCAGCAGCTTGGTGCGGGGAGGGGGCACAGATACGCAGTATTTT | CASSLVRGGGTDTQYF
TRBJ2-7 | TRBD2 | NA | TRBV7-2 | TGTGCCAGCAGCTTAGTTGGGTCTAGCGGGAGCCGCGAGCAGTACTTC | CASSLVGSSGSREQYF
TRBJ1-5 | NA | NA | TRBV6-5 | TGTGCCAGCAGTTACTCGTTTGCTCAGCCCCAGCATTTT | CASSYSFAQPQHF
TRBJ2-5 | TRBD1 | NA | TRBV7-2 | TGTGCCAGCAGCCGGACAGGGGATGAGACCCAGTACTTC | CASSRTGDETQYF
TRBJ1-1 | TRBD1 | few | TRBV2 | TGTGCCAGCAGGCAGTTGACAGGGATTGAAGCTTTCTTT | CASRQLTGIEAFF
TRBJ2-3 | TRBD2 | NA | TRBV5-4 | TGTGCCAGCAGCCATAGGTCTAGCGGGAGGGATGGAGATACGCAGTATTTT | CASSHRSSGRDGDTQYF
TRBJ1-5 | NA | NA | TRBV15 | TGTGCCACCAGCAGCTCACGTTGGGATCAGCCCCAGCATTTT | CATSSSRWDQPQHF
TRBJ2-7 | NA | few | TRBV30 | TGTGCCTGGAGTGTACTGATTTACGAGCAGTACTTC | CAWSVLIYEQYF
TRBJ2-5 | TRBD2 | NA | TRBV18 | TGTGCCAGCTCACCACGAGGACTAGCGGGAGAGACCCAGTACTTC | CASSPRGLAGETQYF
TRBJ2-3 | NA | NA | TRBV5-5 | TGTGCCAGCAGCTCATGGGATTCCTCCACAGATACGCAGTATTTT | CASSSWDSSTDTQYF
TRBJ2-7 | TRBD1 | NA | TRBV4-3 | TGCGCCAGCAGCCAAGGAGGGACAGCGGACTCCTACGAGCAGTACTTC | CASSQGGTADSYEQYF
TRBJ1-5 | TRBD1 | NA | TRBV19 | TGTGCCAGTAGTACCCGGGACAGGGGTATTCAGCCCCAGCATTTT | CASSTRDRGIQPQHF
TRBJ1-1 | NA | NA | TRBV5-1 | TGCGCCAGCAGTTGGGGGCCGACATTGAACACTGAAGCTTTCTTT | CASSWGPTLNTEAFF
TRBJ1-5 | NA | once | TRBV11-2 | TGTGCCAGCAGCTTCAGTAATAGCAATCAGCCCCAGCATTTT | CASSFSNSNQPQHF
TRBJ1-2 | NA | NA | TRBV7-9 | TGTGCCAGCAGCTTACTTCCCCGGGATTTTGGCTACACCTTC | CASSLLPRDFGYTF
TRBJ2-4 | NA | NA | TRBV7-8 | TGTGCCAGCAGCTCCCCTGGGGGGGGGCAGAGCATTCAGTACTTC | CASSSPGGGQSIQYF
TRBJ2-1 | NA | NA | TRBV2 | TGTGCCAGCAGTGGTCGGAGTTACAATGAGCAGTTCTTC | CASSGRSYNEQFF
TRBJ1-1 | TRBD1 | NA | TRBV6-5 | TGTGCCAGCAGTCGGACAGGGTGGGACACTGAAGCTTTCTTT | CASSRTGWDTEAFF
TRBJ1-1 | NA | few | TRBV5-1 | TGCGCCAGCAGCTTGGCGCAGGGAAGGAACGCTGAAGCTTTCTTT | CASSLAQGRNAEAFF
TRBJ1-2 | TRBD1 | NA | TRBV7-2 | TGTGCCAGCAGCTTACGACAGGGGTATGGCTACACCTTC | CASSLRQGYGYTF
TRBJ1-1 | NA | NA | TRBV5-6 | TGTGCCAGCAGCTCAGGGCCCGTAGGCACTGAAGCTTTCTTT | CASSSGPVGTEAFF
TRBJ2-3 | TRBD2 | NA | TRBV6-5 | TGTGCCAGCAGTTACTCGATCGGGGGGGATACGCAGTATTTT | CASSYSIGGDTQYF
TRBJ1-2 | TRBD1 | NA | TRBV18 | TGTGCCAGCTCACCAGAAGACAGGGGGTCTCATGGCTACACCTTC | CASSPEDRGSHGYTF
TRBJ1-5 | TRBD1 | few | TRBV2 | TGTGCCAGCAACGCGGGACAGGGCAATCAGCCCCAGCATTTT | CASNAGQGNQPQHF
TRBJ1-1 | NA | NA | TRBV6-6 | TGTGCCAGCATACCACAGGCCCCGAACACTGAAGCTTTCTTT | CASIPQAPNTEAFF
TRBJ2-7 | NA | once | TRBV4-1 | TGCGCCAGCAGCCAGTCTTATGGTCAATACTTTTACGAGCAGTACTTC | CASSQSYGQYFYEQYF
TRBJ2-1 | NA | many | TRBV9 | TGTGCCAGCAGCGAAATACTAGGGAATTACAATGAGCAGTTCTTC | CASSEILGNYNEQFF
TRBJ1-2 | NA | NA | TRBV19 | TGTGCCAGTAGTATAGTTACGGAAGTAGCTAACTATGGCTACACCTTC | CASSIVTEVANYGYTF
TRBJ2-1 | TRBD1 | NA | TRBV15 | TGTGCCACCAGCCGGGGGGGGACAGGGGGCTACAATGAGCAGTTCTTC | CATSRGGTGGYNEQFF
TRBJ2-5 | TRBD2 | NA | TRBV9 | TGTGCCAGCAGCCCCAACCGGGCGGGAGTCTGGGAGACCCAGTACTTC | CASSPNRAGVWETQYF
TRBJ1-5 | NA | few | TRBV2 | TGTGCCAGCAGTGAATGGGGGGGACAGCCCCAGCATTTT | CASSEWGGQPQHF
TRBJ2-5 | TRBD2 | NA | TRBV9 | TGTGCCAGCAGCGTAGGATGGCGGCAAGCGGGGCTCGTACGGGGAGAGACCCAGTACTTC | CASSVGWRQAGLVRGETQYF
TRBJ2-1 | TRBD2 | NA | TRBV7-9 | TGTGCCAGCAGTCCCGGGACTAGCGTGAATGAGCAGTTCTTC | CASSPGTSVNEQFF
TRBJ2-7 | NA | NA | TRBV30 | TGTGCCTGGAGTTTCGGGACCCTGGACGAGCAGTACTTC | CAWSFGTLDEQYF
TRBJ2-3 | NA | NA | TRBV7-2 | TGTGCCAGCAGCCAATGGAAGTGGAGTACGCAGTATTTT | CASSQWKWSTQYF
TRBJ2-1 | TRBD2 | NA | TRBV18 | TGTGCCAGCTCATCCACTAGCGGGAACAATGAGCAGTTCTTC | CASSSTSGNNEQFF
TRBJ1-5 | TRBD1 | NA | TRBV7-7 | TGTGCTAGCAGCTTGGACAGGGCCCAGCCCCAGCATTTT | CASSLDRAQPQHF
TRBJ1-3 | NA | medium-sized | TRBV11-2 | TGTGCCAGCAGCTTATTTTCCGGGCGTATACCTGGAAACACCATATATTTT | CASSLFSGRIPGNTIYF
TRBJ2-3 | TRBD2 | NA | TRBV2 | TGTGCCAGCAGTGAAATGGGGGAGGGTACGCAGTATTTT | CASSEMGEGTQYF
TRBJ2-2 | TRBD2 | once | TRBV10-3 | TGTGCCATCGCGCGGGAGGAGGCCGGGGAGCTGTTTTTT | CAIAREEAGELFF
TRBJ2-2 | NA | once | TRBV29-1 | TGCAGCGTTGCGGGCTCGGGGGGCGAGCACACCGGGGAGCTGTTTTTT | CSVAGSGGEHTGELFF